This T cell receptor beta chain was profiled in a study of T cell repertoires in cytomegalovirus infection. Looking at the study overall: Indications came from public TCR beta signatures; they pointed to CMV infection and to a matching HLA type.

In the case of this clonotype: Its antigen is undetermined.

Notes on the study in general: The ex vivo response showed dominance by HLA-C-restricted CMV-specific TCR beta clonotypes.

TCRdb reprocessed the reads via MiXCR and lists one record per CDR3 protein. The sample has some 130,000 distinct CDR3 sequences; more than 25% are singletons. The CDR3 runs 14 residues. Germline V gene lookup returns CDR1 LNHDA and CDR2 SQIVND (reference sequence). The V gene lost 10 bases and the J gene lost 0 bases, with 13 bases spanning the gap. Sequenced material: CD8+ T cells from cultured PBMCs, taken from culture after CMV antigen stimulation. This chain connects TRBV19 to TRBJ2-1; possibly TRBD1 for D (5 bases). This TCR was recovered from a human donor in good health (CMV status not recorded). Some clones in this sample may be carry-over from other donors' samples. DNA for the CDR3: TGTGCCACCCTGGCAACAGGCTCCTACAATGAGCAGTTCTTC. The encoded protein is CATLATGSYNEQFF.